This TCR beta chain emerged from a study of blood T cell repertoires in COVID-19. V was clipped by 5 bases and J by 2 bases; unmatched bases: 7. This CDR3 region has 15 residues. Germline V gives CDR1 SEHNR, CDR2 FQNEAQ (reference sequence). In the study's own analysis: Amplifying reference gene primers gave estimates of nucleated cell counts. Method: immunoSEQ multiplex PCR; TCRdb's copy keeps in-frame clones and lacks some. The V and J calls and clone size were taken over from that table, and D and trimming were inferred from the DNA. The table has about 170,000 clones, about 88% seen once. The chain couples TRBV7-9 to TRBJ2-3, with TRBD1 matching over 7 bases. This receptor was identified in a man aged 45-60 years who had recovered from COVID-19. The sequencing sample was made of peripheral blood. The DNA for the CDR3 is TGTGCCAGCAGCCTGGGACAGTCCTACACAGATACGCAGTATTTT. Amino acid sequence: CASSLGQSYTDTQYF.